The clone carrying this TCR beta chain occurred many times. Its target is not known. It was with unique molecular identifiers that the TCRbeta library was prepared. MiXCR, run by TCRdb on the PCR reads, gives a single entry per CDR3 protein. The table has fewer than 550,000 distinct CDR3 sequences, 8% to 11% seen once; the top ten hold 2% to 2.5%. The entry originates in a study of T-cell reconstitution after alpha-beta-depleted transplantation in children. V gave up 0 bases and J gave up 2 bases, with 7 bases separating them. Germline CDR1 reads SGHVS; CDR2 reads FNYEAQ. The CDR3 sequence is 14 residues long. General observations from the study: Several hundred rapidly expanded clones from non-depleted graft cells reportedly supplied alpha-beta T cells about two months post-transplant. At the one-year point after transplant, T-cell counts and TCRbeta diversity were found to come mostly from T cells that had been newly produced. Surviving recipient T cells and thymic progenitors underlay high day-60 TCRbeta diversity in some patients.

The material sequenced was PBMCs, taken before TCRalphabeta/CD19-depleted stem cell transplant. This TCR derives from a child aged 2 to 10 with inherited bone marrow failure, due to receive a stem cell transplant. The genes are TRBV7-6 and TRBJ1-1; no firm D call. CDR3 in DNA: TGTGCCAGCAGCTTAGCGGAGGGAAACACTGAAGCTTTCTTT. Its protein is CASSLAEGNTEAFF.